A selection of T cell receptor beta chains follows, all from one sample in a study of T cells in Graves' hyperthyroidism and ophthalmopathy. TCRdb reprocessed the multiplex PCR reads with MiXCR, giving one entry per CDR3 protein. The table has some 690,000 distinct CDR3 sequences, approximately 15% seen once. Sample: blood. These receptors all come from a man between 50 and 59 years old with Graves' hyperthyroidism. Both conserved end residues are part of each CDR3. D genes are given only for firm matches. The size entry is marked missing in some rows and otherwise reads once, few, many or a size class.

D gene: TRBD1; clone size: .; J gene: TRBJ1-2; V gene: TRBV19; CDR3 protein: CASITTGPSSDGYTF; CDR3 DNA: TGTGCCAGTATCACGACAGGGCCTAGTTCTGATGGCTACACCTTC
D gene: .; clone size: .; J gene: TRBJ2-7; V gene: TRBV10-3; CDR3 protein: CAISDHGAIWEQYF; CDR3 DNA: TGTGCCATCAGTGATCACGGGGCCATCTGGGAGCAGTACTTC
D gene: .; clone size: many; J gene: TRBJ1-1; V gene: TRBV19; CDR3 protein: CATQTVNTEAFF; CDR3 DNA: TGTGCCACCCAGACAGTGAACACTGAAGCTTTCTTT
D gene: TRBD2; clone size: few; J gene: TRBJ2-3; V gene: TRBV20-1; CDR3 protein: CSARPLAGLAADTQYF; CDR3 DNA: TGCAGTGCTAGACCACTAGCGGGATTGGCAGCAGATACGCAGTATTTT
D gene: .; clone size: many; J gene: TRBJ1-1; V gene: TRBV11-2; CDR3 protein: CASSLWGEVTEAFF; CDR3 DNA: TGTGCCAGCAGCTTATGGGGCGAGGTCACTGAAGCTTTCTTT
D gene: TRBD2; clone size: many; J gene: TRBJ2-7; V gene: TRBV2; CDR3 protein: CASSHPGLAGQSSYEQYF; CDR3 DNA: TGTGCCAGCAGTCACCCGGGACTAGCGGGGCAGAGCTCCTACGAGCAGTACTTC
D gene: .; clone size: many; J gene: TRBJ2-7; V gene: TRBV12-3/TRBV12-4; CDR3 protein: CASSLSLGLRDEQYF; CDR3 DNA: TGTGCCAGCAGTTTATCTCTAGGACTAAGGGACGAGCAGTACTTC
D gene: .; clone size: many; J gene: TRBJ2-2; V gene: TRBV7-6; CDR3 protein: CASSLFRIAANTGELFF; CDR3 DNA: TGTGCCAGCAGCTTATTCAGGATAGCGGCCAACACCGGGGAGCTGTTTTTT
D gene: .; clone size: many; J gene: TRBJ1-4; V gene: TRBV11-2; CDR3 protein: CASSLGPRGETEKLFF; CDR3 DNA: TGTGCCAGCAGCTTGGGACCCAGGGGCGAGACTGAAAAACTGTTTTTT
D gene: .; clone size: many; J gene: TRBJ1-2; V gene: TRBV30; CDR3 protein: CAWSPMLGNYGYTF; CDR3 DNA: TGTGCCTGGAGTCCTATGTTGGGGAACTATGGCTACACCTTC
D gene: .; clone size: many; J gene: TRBJ2-1; V gene: TRBV5-1; CDR3 protein: CASSFRRQNEQFF; CDR3 DNA: TGCGCCAGCAGCTTCCGCAGGCAGAATGAGCAGTTCTTC
D gene: .; clone size: many; J gene: TRBJ1-2; V gene: TRBV28; CDR3 protein: CASSTPPGGYTF; CDR3 DNA: TGTGCCAGCAGCACCCCGCCTGGGGGCTACACCTTC
D gene: TRBD1; clone size: many; J gene: TRBJ2-1; V gene: TRBV18; CDR3 protein: CASSGQGGGYNEQFF; CDR3 DNA: TGTGCCAGCTCAGGACAGGGGGGAGGCTACAATGAGCAGTTCTTC
D gene: TRBD2; clone size: many; J gene: TRBJ2-7; V gene: TRBV29-1; CDR3 protein: CSVDSPSGRREQYF; CDR3 DNA: TGCAGCGTTGATTCTCCTAGCGGGAGGCGTGAGCAGTACTTC
D gene: TRBD2; clone size: .; J gene: TRBJ2-3; V gene: TRBV20-1; CDR3 protein: CSARGVMREGLDTDTQYF; CDR3 DNA: TGCAGTGCTAGAGGGGTAATGCGGGAGGGCCTGGACACAGATACGCAGTATTTT
D gene: TRBD1; clone size: many; J gene: TRBJ2-1; V gene: TRBV28; CDR3 protein: CASSLRDRGFNEQFF; CDR3 DNA: TGTGCCAGCAGTTTAAGGGACAGGGGGTTCAATGAGCAGTTCTTC
D gene: .; clone size: .; J gene: TRBJ1-4; V gene: TRBV27; CDR3 protein: CASSPHGREEKLFF; CDR3 DNA: TGTGCCAGCAGTCCCCATGGCAGGGAGGAAAAACTGTTTTTT
D gene: .; clone size: .; J gene: TRBJ2-7; V gene: TRBV3-1; CDR3 protein: CASIDSFSYEQYF; CDR3 DNA: TGTGCCAGCATCGACAGCTTCTCCTACGAGCAGTACTTC
D gene: TRBD2; clone size: few; J gene: TRBJ2-7; V gene: TRBV9; CDR3 protein: CASSVYSNPGGSEQYF; CDR3 DNA: TGTGCCAGCAGCGTATACTCAAATCCGGGAGGTAGCGAGCAGTACTTC
D gene: .; clone size: many; J gene: TRBJ2-7; V gene: TRBV2; CDR3 protein: CASIGGGYEQYF; CDR3 DNA: TGTGCCAGCATTGGGGGAGGATACGAGCAGTACTTC
D gene: .; clone size: .; J gene: TRBJ1-5; V gene: TRBV28; CDR3 protein: CASSFWDRRGDQPQHF; CDR3 DNA: TGTGCCAGCAGTTTTTGGGACCGCCGGGGGGATCAGCCCCAGCATTTT
D gene: .; clone size: .; J gene: TRBJ2-3; V gene: TRBV5-1; CDR3 protein: CASRGVTLATDTQYF; CDR3 DNA: TGCGCCAGCAGGGGGGTAACTCTAGCAACAGATACGCAGTATTTT
D gene: TRBD2; clone size: .; J gene: TRBJ2-1; V gene: TRBV11-2; CDR3 protein: CASSLVTSGSNGEQFF; CDR3 DNA: TGTGCCAGCAGCTTAGTAACTAGCGGGAGTAATGGTGAGCAGTTCTTC
D gene: .; clone size: many; J gene: TRBJ1-5; V gene: TRBV6-2/TRBV6-3; CDR3 protein: CASSYMGGQPQHF; CDR3 DNA: TGTGCCAGCAGTTACATGGGCGGGCAGCCCCAGCATTTT
D gene: .; clone size: many; J gene: TRBJ2-1; V gene: TRBV3-1; CDR3 protein: CASSQDSRGGRVFF; CDR3 DNA: TGTGCCAGCAGCCAAGATTCCAGAGGGGGAAGGGTGTTCTTC
D gene: .; clone size: few; J gene: TRBJ2-7; V gene: TRBV5-1; CDR3 protein: CASSLEPPPAYEQYF; CDR3 DNA: TGCGCCAGCAGCTTGGAGCCTCCTCCTGCGTACGAGCAGTACTTC
D gene: .; clone size: many; J gene: TRBJ2-3; V gene: TRBV14; CDR3 protein: CASSQSRADTQYF; CDR3 DNA: TGTGCCAGCAGCCAATCACGGGCGGATACGCAGTATTTT
D gene: .; clone size: many; J gene: TRBJ2-5; V gene: TRBV7-8; CDR3 protein: CASSLASLKRLGGETQYF; CDR3 DNA: TGTGCCAGCAGCTTAGCATCCCTCAAACGACTAGGAGGAGAGACCCAGTACTTC